One and the same sample provided the 14 T cell receptor beta chains below, sequenced in a study of cytomegalovirus exposure and HLA in healthy donors. PCR primers comprised 60 Vbeta and 13 Jbeta primers. TCRdb's table, derived via immunoSEQ multiplex PCR, lists solely in-frame clones and lacks some. This table has 180,000 or so clones, 75% to 80% appearing once. Sequencing was performed on PBMCs. These TCRs come from a man over 45 in good health and CMV-seropositive.

This chain connects TRBV27 to TRBJ2-7; 9 positions match TRBD1. Looked up from germline, CDR1 is MNHEY and CDR2 is SMNVEV (reference sequence). The CDR3 is made up of 13 amino acids. V lost 5 bases to trimming and J lost 8 bases; unmatched junction nucleotides: 7. CDR3 protein: CASSPDRGGKQYV. The CDR3 region has the DNA TGTGCCAGCAGTCCGGACAGGGGAGGAAAGCAGTACGTC.

The chain carries TRBV10-3 and TRBJ1-2; D gene unclear. V shed 0 bases and J shed 6 bases, with 11 bases lying between them. Germline V gene sequence: CDR1 ENHRY, CDR2 SYGVKD. This CDR3 spans 14 amino acids. CDR3 in amino acids: CAISESYQEDGYTF. As DNA, the CDR3 is TGTGCCATCAGTGAGTCGTATCAAGAGGATGGCTACACCTTC.

This chain links TRBV13 with TRBJ2-7, with D perhaps matching TRBD1 (5 bases). V lost 0 bases and J 6 bases, leaving 6 bases between the germline ends. This CDR3 has 12 residues. Germline loops: CDR1 PRHDT, CDR2 FYEKMQ (reference sequence). Here the CDR3 DNA reads TGTGCCAGCAGCTTAGGAGGGGTCGAGCAGTACTTC. This translates into CASSLGGVEQYF.

This chain joins TRBV28 and TRBJ2-7; the match to TRBD2 covers 7 bases. Germline CDR1 reads MDHEN; CDR2 reads SYDVKM. There are 14 residues in the CDR3. Unmatched junction bases numbered 5, after V lost 3 bases and J lost 3 bases. CDR3 protein: CASSFNGGYYEQYV. CDR3 sequence (DNA): TGTGCCAGCAGTTTTAACGGGGGGTACTACGAGCAGTACGTC.

The chain recombines TRBV29-1 with TRBJ1-3; maybe TRBD1 (6 bases). The V and J ends lost 6 bases and 2 bases respectively, with 8 bases between them. The CDR3 loop spans 12 amino acids. CDR1 and CDR2 from the germline V gene are SQVTM and ANQGSEA. The CDR3 region is CSVAGAGNTIYF. The CDR3 nucleotides are TGCAGCGTGGCAGGGGCTGGAAACACCATATATTTT.

This chain connects TRBV6-1 to TRBJ1-1; D uncertain. V gave up 7 bases and J gave up 4 bases, with 13 bases separating them. Germline CDR1 is MNHNS and CDR2 is SASEGT. CDR3 length: 13 residues. The CDR3 sequence: CASTDLGSTEAFF. The DNA of the CDR3 is TGTGCCAGCACCGATTTGGGGAGCACTGAAGCTTTCTTT.

The gene calls are TRBV4-2 and TRBJ1-2; 9 positions match TRBD1. The CDR3 consists of 16 residues. Germline V gene lookup returns CDR1 LGHNA and CDR2 YNFKEQ. With 2 bases clipped from V and 5 bases from J, the junction kept 9 bases outside the gene matches. The CDR3 DNA reads as TGTGCCAGCAGCCAATACAGTGGAGGACAGGGGTATGGCTACACCTTC. Translation: CASSQYSGGQGYGYTF.

The chain carries TRBV27 and TRBJ1-5; TRBD1 is a possible D gene (5 bases). V was pared by 1 base and J by 6 bases, with 10 bases between. This CDR3 comprises 14 residues. Germline values: CDR1 MNHEY, CDR2 SMNVEV (reference sequence). CDR3 amino acids: CASSLLGGGQPQHF. CDR3 DNA sequence: TGTGCCAGCAGTTTATTGGGGGGTGGTCAGCCCCAGCATTTT.

This rearrangement joins TRBV27 to TRBJ1-6; the D is unclear. The germline V gene has CDR1 MNHEY and CDR2 SMNVEV (reference sequence). V lost 0 bases and J 7 bases, leaving 4 bases between the germline ends. This CDR3 region has 13 residues. The CDR3 coding sequence is TGTGCCAGCAGTTTATCGGAGAATTCACCCCTCCACTTT. This encodes CASSLSENSPLHF.

The chain uses TRBV19 and TRBJ1-5; TRBD1 matches 8 bases. Trimming at V came to 3 bases and at J to 7 bases, leaving 8 bases not matched to a gene. Germline lookup yields CDR1 LNHDA and CDR2 SQIVND (reference sequence). The CDR3 has 15 amino acids. DNA of the CDR3: TGTGCCAGTAGTATTGACAGGGGAGAATACCAGCCCCAGCATTTT. Translating it yields CASSIDRGEYQPQHF.

The rearrangement joins TRBV7-3 to TRBJ2-5, with D tentatively TRBD2 (5 bases). The CDR3 has 15 amino acids. Deletions cut 5 bases from V and 3 bases from J, with 16 bases between. Germline CDR1 and CDR2: SGHTA and FQGTGA. CDR3 nucleotides: TGTGCCAGCAGCCTCGCAAGGACTGGGAAAGAGACCCAGTACTTC. It encodes CASSLARTGKETQYF.

The chain carries TRBV4-3 and TRBJ1-6, with D perhaps matching TRBD1 (6 bases). This CDR3 has 20 residues. The germline V and J ends were trimmed by 0 bases and 8 bases, with 26 bases remaining between them. CDR1 LGHNA and CDR2 YSLEER come from the germline V gene. CDR3 region: CASSQDLLGGRGRSDSPLHF. The CDR3, as DNA: TGCGCCAGCAGCCAAGATCTATTAGGGGGACGGGGTCGATCGGATTCACCCCTCCACTTT.

The chain links TRBV5-1 to TRBJ1-1; 7 nucleotides align to TRBD1. Trimming cost V 0 bases and J 4 bases; bases outside gene matches: 3. Germline CDR1 SGHRS, CDR2 YFSETQ. The CDR3 contains 14 residues. CDR3 region: CASSLGQGFTEAFF. For the CDR3, the DNA is TGCGCCAGCAGCTTGGGACAGGGTTTCACTGAAGCTTTCTTT.

This chain links TRBV5-1 with TRBJ2-5; 7 bases map to TRBD1. Germline-derived CDR1 and CDR2 are SGHRS and YFSETQ. V gave up 7 bases and J gave up 4 bases; unmatched junction bases: 13. This CDR3 comprises 15 residues. The CDR3 DNA reads as TGCGCCAGCCGCTCCTATGACAGGGTGGGAGAGACCCAGTACTTC. Its translation: CASRSYDRVGETQYF.